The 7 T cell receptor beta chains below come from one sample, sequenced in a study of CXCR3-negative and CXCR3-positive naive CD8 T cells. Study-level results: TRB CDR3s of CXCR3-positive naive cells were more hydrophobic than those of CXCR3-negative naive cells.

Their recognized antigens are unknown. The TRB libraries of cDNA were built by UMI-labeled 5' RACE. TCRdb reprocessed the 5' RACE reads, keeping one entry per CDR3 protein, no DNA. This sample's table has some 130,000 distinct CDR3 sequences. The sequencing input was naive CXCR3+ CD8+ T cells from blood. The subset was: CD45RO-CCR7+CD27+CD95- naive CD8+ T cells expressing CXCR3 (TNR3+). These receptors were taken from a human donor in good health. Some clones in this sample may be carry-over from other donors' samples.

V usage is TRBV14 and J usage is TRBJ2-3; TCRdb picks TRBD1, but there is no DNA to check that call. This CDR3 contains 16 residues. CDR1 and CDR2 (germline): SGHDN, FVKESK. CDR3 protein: CASSQVGGHNRDTQYF.

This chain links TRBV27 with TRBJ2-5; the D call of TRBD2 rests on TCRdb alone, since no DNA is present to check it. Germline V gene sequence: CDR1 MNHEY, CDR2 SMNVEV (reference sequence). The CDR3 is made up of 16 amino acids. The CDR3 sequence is CASSPHGLAGKETQYF.

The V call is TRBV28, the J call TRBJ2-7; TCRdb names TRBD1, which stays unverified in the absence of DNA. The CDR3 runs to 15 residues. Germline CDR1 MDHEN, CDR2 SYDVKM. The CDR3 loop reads CASSLKYLGQEFKYF.

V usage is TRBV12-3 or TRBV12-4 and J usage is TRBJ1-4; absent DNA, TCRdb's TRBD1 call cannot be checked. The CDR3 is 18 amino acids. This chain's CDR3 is CASSLFRDSSSTNEKLFF.

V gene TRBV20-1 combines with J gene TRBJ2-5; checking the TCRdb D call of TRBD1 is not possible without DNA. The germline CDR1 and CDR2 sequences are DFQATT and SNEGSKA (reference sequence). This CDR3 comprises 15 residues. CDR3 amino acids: CSASRGDRPQETQYF.

The CDR3 reads CASSLGGGVGYEQYF. The chain recombines TRBV7-6 with TRBJ2-7; lacking DNA, the TRBD1 call made by TCRdb goes unchecked. Germline-derived CDR1 and CDR2 are SGHVS and FNYEAQ. This CDR3 is 15 amino acids long.

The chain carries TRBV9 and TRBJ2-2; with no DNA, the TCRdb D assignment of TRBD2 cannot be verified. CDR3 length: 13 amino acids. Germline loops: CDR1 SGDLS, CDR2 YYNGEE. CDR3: CASSVTAAGELFF.